Below, one T cell receptor beta chain is given with its context. The source of the sample is a study of blood T cell repertoires in COVID-19. The germline gives CDR1 MNHEY, CDR2 SMNVEV (reference sequence). This CDR3 is built from 14 residues. Trimming took 1 base from V and 4 from J, leaving 10 bases between them. Original analysis: Amplified reference gene primers provided the basis for estimating nucleated cell counts. Only in-frame clones appear in the TCRdb table, and some are missing; sequencing was by immunoSEQ multiplex PCR. V and J calls and clone size are as listed in that table; D and trimming were resolved from the DNA. The sample carries fewer than 300,000 clones, around 89% recorded once.

This receptor was obtained from a woman between 45 and 65 years old with COVID-19, enrolled during active disease. Source material: peripheral blood. This rearrangement joins TRBV27 to TRBJ2-5; maybe TRBD2 (5 bases). The CDR3 coding sequence is TGTGCCAGCAGTTTATTTGCGGGTGGAGAGACCCAGTACTTC. The encoded protein is CASSLFAGGETQYF.